This TCR beta chain was obtained from a study of shared clonotypes between healthy human individuals. General study points: Sequencing depth was expected to affect clonotype sharing among donors. Around 5.3% of naive CD4 clonotypes were shared across several donors.

Of note for this clone: The antigen is not known.

At deep level, the assay was performed. The authors' processing: ImmunoSEQ junction-only sequences lacked quality scores, so their filtering differed. Method: immunoSEQ multiplex PCR; TCRdb's copy keeps in-frame clones and lacks some. Clonal size and the V and J genes are those of that table, whereas D and trimming came from the DNA. The data show a few hundred thousand clones, roughly 95% seen once. It was CD45RO-negative cells, positively selected for CCR7, that made up naive CD8 cells, with terminally differentiated effector memory CD45RA+ cells excluded. The sequence came from a woman aged 25-40 years in good health. Input material: naive CD8+ T cells sorted from blood.

DNA for the CDR3: TGCGCCAGCAGCCAGAGGACAGGGGGGGCCTACGAGCAGTACTTC. This codes for CASSQRTGGAYEQYF. The chain combines TRBV4-1 with TRBJ2-7; 10 bases match TRBD1. The CDR3 is 15 residues long. Losses at the gene ends were 3 bases for V and 2 bases for J; bases not matched to a gene: 4. Per the germline V gene, CDR1 is MGHRA and CDR2 is YSYEKL.